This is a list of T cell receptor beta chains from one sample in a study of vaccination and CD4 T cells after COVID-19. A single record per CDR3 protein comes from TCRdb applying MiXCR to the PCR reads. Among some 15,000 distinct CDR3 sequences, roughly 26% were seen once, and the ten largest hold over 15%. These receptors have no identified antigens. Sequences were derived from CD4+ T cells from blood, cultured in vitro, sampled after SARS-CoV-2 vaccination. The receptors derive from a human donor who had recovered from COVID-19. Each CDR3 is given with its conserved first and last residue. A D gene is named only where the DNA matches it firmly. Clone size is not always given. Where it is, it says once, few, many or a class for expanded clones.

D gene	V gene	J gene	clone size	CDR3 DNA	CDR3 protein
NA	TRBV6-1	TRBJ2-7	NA	TGTGCCAGCAGATTCTTCCCGGGGTTGGGGGAGCAGTACTTC	CASRFFPGLGEQYF
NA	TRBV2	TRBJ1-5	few	TGTGCCAGCAGTGATAGGATGGGTGCAATAACTCAGCCCCAGCATTTT	CASSDRMGAITQPQHF
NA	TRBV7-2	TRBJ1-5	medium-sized	TGTGCCAGCAGCTTAGTGATCGTCGGTCAGCCCCAGCATTTT	CASSLVIVGQPQHF
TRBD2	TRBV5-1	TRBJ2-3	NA	TGCGCCAGCAGCTTGTTAGCGGGAGTGACAGATACGCAGTATTTT	CASSLLAGVTDTQYF
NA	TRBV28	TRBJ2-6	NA	TGTGCCAGCAGTTCCCTGGGACATTCCGGGGCCAACGTCCTGACTTTC	CASSSLGHSGANVLTF
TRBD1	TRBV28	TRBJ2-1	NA	TGTGCCAGTCTACCCGGGGACAGCAATGAGCAGTTCTTC	CASLPGDSNEQFF
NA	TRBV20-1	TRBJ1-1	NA	TGCAGTGCTCCCAAAGGGGGGAGACTTTTAAGGACTGAAGCTTTCTTT	CSAPKGGRLLRTEAFF
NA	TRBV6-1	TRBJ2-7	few	TGTGCCAGCCAGCCGGGACGGAGCCCCTACGAGCAGTACTTC	CASQPGRSPYEQYF
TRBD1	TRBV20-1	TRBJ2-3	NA	TGCAGTGCTCTTCAGGGGGCTAGCACAGATACGCAGTATTTT	CSALQGASTDTQYF
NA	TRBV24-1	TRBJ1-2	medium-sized	TGTGCCACCAGTGATAGGAGAGGGAACTATGGCTACACCTTC	CATSDRRGNYGYTF
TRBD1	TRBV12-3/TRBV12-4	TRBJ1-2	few	TGTGCCAGCAGATTCACATCCGGGACAGTCTACACCTTC	CASRFTSGTVYTF
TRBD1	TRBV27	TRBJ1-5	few	TGTGCCAGCAGTCCTACCCGGGACAGGGGCGCTCAGCCCCAGCATTTT	CASSPTRDRGAQPQHF
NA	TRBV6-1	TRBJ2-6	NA	TGTGCCAGCAGTCCTAACAGGGTACCTGGGGCCAACGTCCTGACTTTC	CASSPNRVPGANVLTF
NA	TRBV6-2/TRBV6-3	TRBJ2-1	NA	TGTGCCACAAGAAGGGACGGGGCAAACTACAATGAGCAGTTCTTC	CATRRDGANYNEQFF
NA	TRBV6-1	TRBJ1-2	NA	TGTGCCAGCTCTCGAACGGGGGGAAACTATGGCTACACCTTC	CASSRTGGNYGYTF
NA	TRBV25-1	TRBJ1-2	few	TGTGCCACCTCGACAGTTTATGGCTACACCTTC	CATSTVYGYTF
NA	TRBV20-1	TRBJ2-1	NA	TGCAGTGCTAGCCGCCAGGGTCCCTTATACAATGAGCAGTTCTTC	CSASRQGPLYNEQFF
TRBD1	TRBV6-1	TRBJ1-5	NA	TGTGCCAGAGGGACAGTAGGTCAGCCCCAGCATTTT	CARGTVGQPQHF
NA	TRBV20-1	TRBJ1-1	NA	TGCAGTGCTAGAGATTGGGGGAATGCTCCTTCCCGTGAAGCTTTCTTT	CSARDWGNAPSREAFF
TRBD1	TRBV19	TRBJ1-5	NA	TGTGCCAGTAGTATAGCAGGCAGGGGGCGCAATCAGCCCCAGCATTTT	CASSIAGRGRNQPQHF
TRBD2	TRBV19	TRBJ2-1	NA	TGTGCCAGTAGTAAAGCGGAGCGGGAGGGCCAGAGAGCCTACAATGAGCAGTTCTTC	CASSKAEREGQRAYNEQFF
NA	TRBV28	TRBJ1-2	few	TGTGCCAGCAGTTTGCGAGCTAACTATGGCTACACCTTC	CASSLRANYGYTF
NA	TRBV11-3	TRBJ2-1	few	TGTGCCAGCAGCACCGGCGGAGCCCAGTACAATGAGCAGTTCTTC	CASSTGGAQYNEQFF
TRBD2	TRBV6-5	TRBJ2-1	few	TGTGCCAGCAGTTACCCTGGGACTAGCGGGGAGCAGTTCTTC	CASSYPGTSGEQFF
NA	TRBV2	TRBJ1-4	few	TGTGCCAGCACCCTGCGTTGGGAAAAACTGTTTTTT	CASTLRWEKLFF
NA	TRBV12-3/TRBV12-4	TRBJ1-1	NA	TGTGCCAGCAGCCCTCAGGGGACTGAAGCTTTCTTT	CASSPQGTEAFF
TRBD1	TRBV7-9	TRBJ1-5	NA	TGTGCCAGCAGCACCGGGACAGGGGGATATAGCAATCAGCCCCAGCATTTT	CASSTGTGGYSNQPQHF
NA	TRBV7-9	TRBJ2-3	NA	TGTGCCAGTCCACGCCCCCTAGATACGCAGTATTTT	CASPRPLDTQYF
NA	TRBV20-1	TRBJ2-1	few	TGCAGTGCTAGAGATTTGGACCCGTGGGAGCAGTTCTTC	CSARDLDPWEQFF
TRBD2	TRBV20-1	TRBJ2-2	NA	TGCAGTGCCAGGACTAGCGGGACCGGCACCGGGGAGCTGTTTTTT	CSARTSGTGTGELFF
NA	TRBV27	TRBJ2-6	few	TGTGCCAGCAGGGAAGGGGGGGCTGGGGCCAACGTCCTGACTTTC	CASREGGAGANVLTF
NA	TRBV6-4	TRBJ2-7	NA	TGTGCCAGCAGTGTGTTACGGGAGAGCGAGCAGTACTTC	CASSVLRESEQYF
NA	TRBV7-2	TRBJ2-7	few	TGTGCCAGCAGCCCGCAGAGACATAAATCCTACGAGCAGTACTTC	CASSPQRHKSYEQYF
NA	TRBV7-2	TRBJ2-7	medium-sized	TGTGCCAGCAGCTTCGGACTGAACTACGAGCAGTACTTC	CASSFGLNYEQYF
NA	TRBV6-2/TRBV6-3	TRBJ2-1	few	TGTGCCAGCAGTTTTCAGAGCTCCTACAATGAGCAGTTCTTC	CASSFQSSYNEQFF